The TCR beta chain under discussion was sequenced for a study of cytomegalovirus exposure and HLA in healthy donors. Findings and caveats of the study: The classifier was said to identify cytomegalovirus status with high specificity and sensitivity. The majority of TCR sequences were rare, yet some public TCRs appeared in many donors.

Healthy individuals who donated bone marrow served as the donors. As to this clone: Antigen specificity is unknown.

Primers for the PCR totalled 60 Vbeta and 13 Jbeta. Libraries were prepared by immunoSEQ multiplex PCR; TCRdb keeps only in-frame clonotypes and omits some of them. The table lists about 88,000 clones, just under 90% of them singletons. This CDR3 is built from 14 residues. V was clipped by 9 bases and J by 1 base, with 10 bases between them. In germline, CDR1 is LNHDA, CDR2 SQIVND (reference sequence). This TCR was recovered from a man aged 18 to 35 in good health and CMV-seronegative. Sequenced: PBMCs. V gene TRBV19 combines with J gene TRBJ2-6; D is perhaps TRBD1 (5 bases). CDR3 bases: TGTGCCAGCGTCCAGGGATCTGGGGCCAACGTCCTGACTTTC. It yields the protein CASVQGSGANVLTF.